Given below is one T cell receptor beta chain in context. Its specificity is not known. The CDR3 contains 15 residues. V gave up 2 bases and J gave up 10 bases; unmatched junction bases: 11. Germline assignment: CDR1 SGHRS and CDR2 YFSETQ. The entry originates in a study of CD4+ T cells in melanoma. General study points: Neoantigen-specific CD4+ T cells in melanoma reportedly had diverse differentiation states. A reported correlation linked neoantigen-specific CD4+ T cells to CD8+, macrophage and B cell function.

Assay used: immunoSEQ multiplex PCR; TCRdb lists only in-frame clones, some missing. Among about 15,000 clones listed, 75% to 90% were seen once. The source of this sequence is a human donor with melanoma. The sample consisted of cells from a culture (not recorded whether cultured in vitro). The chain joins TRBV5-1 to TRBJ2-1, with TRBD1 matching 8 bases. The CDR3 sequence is CASSFGQGAPNEQFF. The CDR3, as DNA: TGCGCCAGCAGCTTCGGGCAGGGGGCGCCGAACGAGCAGTTCTTC.